The 23 T cell receptor beta chains reported below all come from one sample, sequenced in a study of metastatic and nonmetastatic thyroid tumors. Each patient came to thyroid surgery without any prior treatment (of any kind). TCRdb re-called the PCR reads through MiXCR. Here the sample spans about 34,000 clones, 35% to 45% being singletons. The sequenced sample was tumor tissue. The origin of the receptors is a female donor with papillary thyroid cancer or a benign thyroid nodule (not recorded which). Some clones in this sample may be carry-over from other donors' samples.

This rearrangement joins TRBV12-3 or TRBV12-4 to TRBJ2-7, with 11 bases lining up with TRBD2. The CDR3 extends over 17 amino acids. Trimming at V came to 5 bases and at J to 2 bases, leaving 11 bases not matched to a gene. The chain's CDR3 is CASSPGALAGGTYEQYF. CDR3 bases: TGTGCCAGCAGTCCGGGGGCTCTAGCGGGAGGAACCTACGAGCAGTACTTC.

In this sample, this clone turned up a few times. This chain uses TRBV6-5 with TRBJ1-5; 7 bases line up with TRBD1. The germline CDR1 and CDR2 sequences are MNHEY and SVGAGI. This CDR3 has 14 amino acids. J was trimmed by 4 bases and V by 4 bases; bases with no gene match: 4. The CDR3 nucleotides read TGTGCCAGCAGTTCGAACAGGGGTAATCAGCCCCAGCATTTT. This translates into CASSSNRGNQPQHF.

The chain couples TRBV28 to TRBJ2-2; D may match TRBD1 or TRBD2 (6 bases each). The V gene lost 7 bases and the J gene lost 0 bases, with 12 bases spanning the gap. The CDR3 runs to 15 residues. Germline lookup yields CDR1 MDHEN and CDR2 SYDVKM. The CDR3 region is CASMRGVSNTGELFF. CDR3 nucleotide sequence: TGTGCCAGCATGAGGGGGGTTTCGAACACCGGGGAGCTGTTTTTT.

This clone was found once. J is TRBJ2-1 and V is TRBV11-3, with 10 bases matching TRBD2. V lost 5 bases to trimming and J lost 14 bases; unmatched junction nucleotides: 12. Germline CDR1 is SGHNT and CDR2 is YENEEA. The CDR3 spans 14 residues. The CDR3 here is CASSPRLAGLEKFF. CDR3 DNA sequence: TGTGCCAGCAGCCCTAGACTAGCGGGTTTAGAAAAGTTCTTC.

This chain uses TRBV7-6 with TRBJ2-3; 9 nucleotides match TRBD1. Trimming at V came to 4 bases and at J to 2 bases, leaving 4 bases not matched to a gene. CDR3 size: 15 residues. In germline, CDR1 is SGHVS, CDR2 FNYEAQ. The CDR3 bases are TGTGCCAGCAGCTCAGGACAGGGGATCACAGATACGCAGTATTTT. Encoded protein: CASSSGQGITDTQYF.

This clone was counted ten times or more. The chain links TRBV28 to TRBJ2-3, with unresolved D. The ends were cut back, 7 bases at V and 4 bases at J, with 9 bases in the middle. CDR1 and CDR2 (germline): MDHEN, SYDVKM. The CDR3 has 12 amino acids. CDR3 nucleotides: TGTGCCAGCACCATGACGGCAGATACGCAGTATTTT. As protein: CASTMTADTQYF. Based on the CDR3 plus reference TRBV28 and TRBJ2-3, the full variable domain is DVKVTQSSRYLVKRTGEKVFLECVQDMDHENMFWYRQDPGLGLRLIYFSYDVKMKEKGDIPEGYSVSREKKERFSLILESASTNQTSMYLCASTMTADTQYFGPGTRLTVL.

This clone was counted at least ten times. The V gene is TRBV25-1, the J gene TRBJ1-4; D unresolved. This CDR3 is built from 17 residues. V lost 0 bases to trimming and J lost 14 bases, with 25 bases between them. Germline V gene data show CDR1 as MGHDK and CDR2 as SYGVNS. CDR3 region: CASSEYRVADGRPRLFF. The CDR3 region has the DNA TGTGCCAGCAGTGAATATCGCGTTGCGGACGGCCGGCCTAGGCTGTTTTTT.

This clone was detected a few times. The V call is TRBV28, the J call TRBJ1-6, with 9 bases that match TRBD1. Per germline, CDR1 MDHEN and CDR2 SYDVKM. With 3 bases clipped from V and 10 bases from J, the junction kept 7 bases outside the gene matches. CDR3 size: 15 residues. CDR3 in amino acids: CASSFLAQGASPLHF. CDR3 nucleotide sequence: TGTGCCAGCAGTTTCCTGGCACAGGGGGCATCACCCCTCCACTTT.

This chain joins TRBV11-2 and TRBJ2-7; tentative D call: TRBD1 (6 bases). The CDR3 has 14 residues. Germline lookup yields CDR1 SGHAT and CDR2 FQNNGV. Between the trimmed V and J ends, which lost 6 bases and 5 bases, there was a span of 17 bases. DNA of the CDR3: TGTGCCAGCAGGTCTACAGGGAGAGTGGACGAGCAGTACTTC. It specifies CASRSTGRVDEQYF.

The CDR3 loop reads CASSRLIPEAFF. The CDR3 DNA follows: TGTGCCAGCAGCCGCCTAATCCCTGAAGCTTTCTTT. The chain joins TRBV11-2 to TRBJ1-1; D not resolved. The CDR3 totals 12 residues. Looked up from germline, CDR1 is SGHAT and CDR2 is FQNNGV. The V gene lost 5 bases and the J gene lost 6 bases, with 10 bases spanning the gap.

The chain recombines TRBV5-1 with TRBJ2-1; the D gene is possibly TRBD2 (5 bases). This CDR3 spans 14 amino acids. In germline, CDR1 is SGHRS, CDR2 YFSETQ. V dropped 3 bases and J dropped 8 bases, with 15 bases sitting between them. The CDR3 DNA is TGCGCCAGCAGCTATAGTGGACGGGGAGATGAGCAGTTCTTC. Amino acids: CASSYSGRGDEQFF.

The chain combines TRBV19 with TRBJ2-6, with D perhaps TRBD2 (5 bases). Trimming removed 6 bases from V and 3 bases from J, with 15 bases in between. The CDR3 has 16 amino acids. Germline V lookup: CDR1 LNHDA, CDR2 SQIVND (reference sequence). This chain's CDR3 is CASRSIREFGANVLTF. The CDR3 coding sequence is TGTGCCAGTAGATCTATAAGGGAGTTTGGGGCCAACGTCCTGACTTTC.

The J gene is TRBJ1-2, the V gene TRBV30; unclear D gene. Germline values: CDR1 GTSNPN, CDR2 SVGIG (reference sequence). The CDR3 is 13 residues long. V shed 2 bases and J shed 3 bases, with 10 bases lying between them. The CDR3 DNA is TGTGCCTGGAGTCCAGTAGGCGACTATGGCTACACCTTC. This translates into CAWSPVGDYGYTF.

The rearrangement joins TRBV6-5 to TRBJ2-3, with TRBD1 matching over 11 bases. There are 16 residues in the CDR3. Germline lookup yields CDR1 MNHEY and CDR2 SVGAGI. The J segment lost 6 bases and the V segment lost 0 bases, leaving 5 bases of the junction unmatched. CDR3 bases: TGTGCCAGCAGTTACTCGGGGACAGGGGGTACCGATACGCAGTATTTT. This sequence encodes CASSYSGTGGTDTQYF.

The rearrangement joins TRBV12-3 or TRBV12-4 to TRBJ2-6; TRBD1 matches at 11 bases. V shed 5 bases, J shed 3 bases, and the junction held 6 bases outside the gene matches. The CDR3 length is 17 residues. CDR3 in amino acids: CASSPGQGADGANVLTF. The CDR3 coding sequence is TGTGCCAGCAGTCCAGGACAGGGGGCGGATGGGGCCAACGTCCTGACTTTC.

This clone was seen a handful of times. The chain joins TRBV6-5 to TRBJ2-7; TRBD2 matches at 8 bases. CDR1 MNHEY and CDR2 SVGAGI come from the germline V gene. V was clipped by 2 bases and J by 1 base; unmatched bases: 10. The CDR3 covers 17 residues. CDR3 residues: CASSYALLAGGSYEQYF. DNA for the CDR3: TGTGCCAGCAGTTACGCCCTTTTGGCGGGAGGTTCCTACGAGCAGTACTTC.

On this clone: The conserved final phenylalanine or tryptophan is absent from the CDR3, which likely points to a read error. The rearrangement uses TRBV24-1 and TRBJ1-1; possible D gene TRBD1, 5 bases. V was shortened by 6 bases and J by 5 bases, with 15 bases between the two germline ends. The CDR3 extends over 14 amino acids. The germline V gene has CDR1 KGHDR and CDR2 SFDVKD. The CDR3 loop reads CATSSGGERTEAFL. As DNA, the CDR3 is TGTGCCACCAGTTCCGGGGGTGAGAGGACTGAAGCTTTCCTT.

This clone has just one count. The V and J genes are TRBV18 and TRBJ1-1, with D tentatively TRBD1 (5 bases). The CDR3 runs to 13 residues. V was shortened by 2 bases and J by 1 base, with 5 bases between the two germline ends. Looked up from germline, CDR1 is KGHSH and CDR2 is LQKENI. The CDR3 nucleotides read TGTGCCAGCTCACCAGGGGGGAACACTGAAGCTTTCTTT. The encoded protein is CASSPGGNTEAFF.

The chain combines TRBV7-3 with TRBJ2-2; 9 bases match TRBD1. Germline values: CDR1 SGHTA, CDR2 FQGTGA. With V trimmed by 5 bases and J by 5 bases, 6 bases remained unmatched. The CDR3 consists of 15 residues. CDR3 bases: TGTGCCAGCAGCCTGGGACAGGGAGGGACCGGGGAGCTGTTTTTT. Translation gives CASSLGQGGTGELFF.

Only a few counts were recorded for this clone. This chain links TRBV6-6 with TRBJ2-3; a weak D match, TRBD2 (6 bases). There are 15 residues in the CDR3. Germline-derived CDR1 and CDR2 are MNHNY and SVGAGI (reference sequence). The V and J ends lost 3 bases and 2 bases respectively, with 12 bases between them. CDR3 protein: CASSYTEGNTDTQYF. CDR3 in DNA: TGTGCCAGCAGTTATACGGAGGGGAACACAGATACGCAGTATTTT.

The chain combines TRBV28 with TRBJ1-1; D might be TRBD1 (5 bases). The CDR3 is 13 residues long. Looked up from germline, CDR1 is MDHEN and CDR2 is SYDVKM. V lost 4 bases to trimming and J lost 9 bases, with 15 bases between them. In DNA form, the CDR3 reads TGTGCCAGCAGTTCCCATCCACAGGAGCAAGCTTTCTTT. This sequence encodes CASSSHPQEQAFF.

The chain recombines TRBV28 with TRBJ1-5; D is unclear. CDR3 length: 11 amino acids. With 6 bases removed from V and 6 bases from J, the gap between germline ends came to 6 bases. CDR1 and CDR2 from the germline V gene are MDHEN and SYDVKM. In DNA form, the CDR3 reads TGTGCCAGCAGCCTATTTCAGCCCCAGCATTTT. It encodes CASSLFQPQHF.

This clone was recorded only once. J is TRBJ2-5 and V is TRBV5-1; D gene uncertain. CDR1 and CDR2 (germline): SGHRS, YFSETQ. V gave up 4 bases and J gave up 2 bases, with 15 bases separating them. This CDR3 has 15 amino acids. The DNA of the CDR3 is TGCGCCAGCAGCCCCCAAGCTGGGCAGCAAGAGACCCAGTACTTC. Translation: CASSPQAGQQETQYF.